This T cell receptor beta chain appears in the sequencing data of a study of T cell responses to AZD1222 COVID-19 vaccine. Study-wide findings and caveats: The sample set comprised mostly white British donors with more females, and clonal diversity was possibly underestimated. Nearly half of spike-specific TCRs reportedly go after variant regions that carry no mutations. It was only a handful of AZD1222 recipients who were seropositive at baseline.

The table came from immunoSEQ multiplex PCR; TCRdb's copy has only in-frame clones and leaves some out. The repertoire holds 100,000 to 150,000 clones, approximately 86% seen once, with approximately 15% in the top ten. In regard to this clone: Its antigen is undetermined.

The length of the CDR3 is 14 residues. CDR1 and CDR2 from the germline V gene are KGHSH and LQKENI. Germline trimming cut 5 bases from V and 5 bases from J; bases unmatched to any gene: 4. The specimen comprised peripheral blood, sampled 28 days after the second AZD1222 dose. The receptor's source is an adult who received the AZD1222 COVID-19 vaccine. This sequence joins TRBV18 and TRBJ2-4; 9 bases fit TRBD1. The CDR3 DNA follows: TGTGCCAGCTCAAGGGACAGGGTAGAAAACATTCAGTACTTC. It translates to CASSRDRVENIQYF.